The 18 T cell receptor beta chains below all came from one sample that was sequenced in a study of shared clonotypes between healthy human individuals. Method: immunoSEQ multiplex PCR; TCRdb's copy keeps in-frame clones and lacks some. The data show 520,000 or so clones, with 79% seen just once and around 13% held by the top ten. Material for sequencing was PBMCs. The origin of the receptors is a woman aged 35 to 49 in good health. Some clones in this sample may be carry-over from other donors' samples.

The J gene is TRBJ1-5, the V gene TRBV28; TRBD1 is a possible D gene (5 bases). The CDR3 consists of 14 residues. Germline CDR1 reads MDHEN; CDR2 reads SYDVKM. Trimming pared 3 bases from V and 6 bases from J, leaving 12 bases between. CDR3 in DNA: TGTGCCAGCAGTTTGGGTGGGGGATCTCAGCCCCAGCATTTT. It translates to CASSLGGGSQPQHF.

The chain employs TRBV19 and TRBJ2-5; TRBD1 is a possible D gene (5 bases). Trimming took 3 bases from V and 5 from J, leaving 10 bases between them. CDR1 and CDR2 (germline): LNHDA, SQIVND (reference sequence). CDR3 length equals 13 residues. The DNA of the CDR3 is TGTGCCAGTAGTATCAGGGCTAGGGAGACCCAGTACTTC. It codes for CASSIRARETQYF.

This clone has a handful of counts. The CDR3 sequence: CSASHWETQYF. The DNA of the CDR3 is TGCAGTGCTAGTCACTGGGAGACCCAGTACTTC. This chain uses TRBV20-1 with TRBJ2-5, with D hard to call. The germline V gene encodes CDR1 DFQATT and CDR2 SNEGSKA (reference sequence). With 3 bases removed from V and 5 bases from J, the gap between germline ends came to 7 bases. This CDR3 comprises 11 residues.

The chain recombines TRBV7-3 with TRBJ1-1; perhaps TRBD1 as D (6 bases). V dropped 0 bases and J dropped 8 bases, with 7 bases sitting between them. CDR1 and CDR2 (germline): SGHTA, FQGTGA. The CDR3 contains 12 residues. As DNA, the CDR3 is TGTGCCAGCAGCTTAACGACAGGAGAAGCTTTCTTT. Encoded protein: CASSLTTGEAFF.

The V gene is TRBV2, the J gene TRBJ1-1; D call uncertain. CDR1 is SNHLY, CDR2 FYNNEI, per germline. The CDR3 spans 14 residues. Trimming stripped 10 bases from V and 2 bases from J, with 17 bases between. DNA of the CDR3: TGTGCCACACAACGGGCAGAACGTAACACTGAAGCTTTCTTT. Amino acids: CATQRAERNTEAFF.

V and J are TRBV7-9 and TRBJ2-5, with D perhaps matching TRBD1 or TRBD2 (5 bases each). V was cut by 1 base and J by 2 bases, with 17 bases left in between. The CDR3 consists of 17 residues. The germline V gene has CDR1 SEHNR and CDR2 FQNEAQ (reference sequence). The chain's CDR3 is CASSLDQGPGGQETQYF. The DNA for the CDR3 is TGTGCCAGCAGCTTAGACCAGGGACCGGGTGGGCAAGAGACCCAGTACTTC.

J is TRBJ1-5 and V is TRBV5-1, with TRBD1 as a possible D gene (6 bases). Trimming pared 2 bases from V and 7 bases from J, leaving 13 bases between. The CDR3 covers 14 residues. CDR1 and CDR2 from the germline V gene are SGHRS and YFSETQ. CDR3 sequence (DNA): TGCGCCAGCAGCTTAGGGGGGGCCGGGCAGCCCCAGCATTTT. Translated: CASSLGGAGQPQHF.

CDR3 in amino acids: CASSQGQGNQETQYF. The CDR3 coding sequence is TGTGCCAGCAGCCAGGGACAGGGAAACCAAGAGACCCAGTACTTC. V usage is TRBV27 and J usage is TRBJ2-5, with 9 bases fitting TRBD1. Germline values: CDR1 MNHEY, CDR2 SMNVEV (reference sequence). This CDR3 region has 15 residues. With 6 bases clipped from V and 0 bases from J, the junction kept 5 bases outside the gene matches.

The rearrangement uses TRBV27 and TRBJ2-7; D remains unclear. V gave up 0 bases and J gave up 9 bases, with 27 bases separating them. The CDR3 consists of 18 residues. Germline lookup yields CDR1 MNHEY and CDR2 SMNVEV (reference sequence). Written as DNA, the CDR3 is TGTGCCAGCAGTTTATCGAGCCCAACGATAATCCCCCTACGAGCGCAGTACTTC. Translating gives CASSLSSPTIIPLRAQYF.

A note on this clone: A much larger clone is a single base away; this may be a read error. V usage is TRBV5-1 and J usage is TRBJ1-3; D gene unclear. The CDR3 covers 14 residues. Per the germline V gene, CDR1 is SGHRS and CDR2 is YFSETQ. Deletions cut 2 bases from V and 2 bases from J, with 8 bases between. CDR3 DNA sequence: TGCGCCAGCAGCTTACAGACCCCTGGAAACACCATATATTTT. Translated: CASSLQTPGNTIYF.

The table lists this clone with a count of one. This sample includes further DNA sequences coding for the same CDR3. V usage is TRBV5-1 and J usage is TRBJ1-1; D uncertain. CDR1 is SGHRS and CDR2 is YFSETQ in the germline V gene. Trimming stripped 1 base from V and 1 base from J, with 8 bases between. The CDR3 spans 14 residues. CDR3 residues: CASSLRTGNTEAFF. Here the CDR3 DNA reads TGCGCCAGCAGCTTGCGGACGGGGAACACTGAAGCTTTCTTT.

The chain employs TRBV27 and TRBJ2-3; TRBD2 matches 7 bases. The trim removed 3 bases at V and 1 base at J, leaving 4 bases unmatched. The CDR3 sequence is 15 residues long. Germline assignment: CDR1 MNHEY and CDR2 SMNVEV (reference sequence). CDR3 sequence (DNA): TGTGCCAGCAGTTTCAGGGCGGGAGGCACAGATACGCAGTATTTT. Its translation: CASSFRAGGTDTQYF.

The genes are TRBV6-5 and TRBJ2-5; 7 nucleotides line up with TRBD2. Per the germline V gene, CDR1 is MNHEY and CDR2 is SVGAGI. Germline trimming cut 7 bases from V and 1 base from J; bases unmatched to any gene: 6. CDR3 length equals 14 residues. The CDR3 DNA sequence: TGTGCCAGCAAAACTAGCGCGGTCCAAGAGACCCAGTACTTC. It is translated as CASKTSAVQETQYF.

The rearrangement joins TRBV7-2 to TRBJ1-2; no reliable D call. V was clipped by 8 bases and J by 0 bases, with 10 bases between them. The CDR3 totals 13 residues. The germline V gene has CDR1 SGHTA and CDR2 FQGNSA. The CDR3 DNA sequence: TGTGCCAGCCGGGGAGGGTCTAACTATGGCTACACCTTC. Protein: CASRGGSNYGYTF.

CDR3 nucleotide sequence: TGTGCCAGCAGGGGTGCCGGGGGACAAACTGAAGCTTTCTTT. Protein: CASRGAGGQTEAFF. The V call is TRBV28, the J call TRBJ1-1; possible D gene TRBD1, 6 bases. In germline, CDR1 is MDHEN, CDR2 SYDVKM. The CDR3 runs to 14 residues. Trimming left V 6 bases short and J 5 bases short, with 16 bases between.

This clone has a handful of counts. The rearrangement joins TRBV30 to TRBJ1-1; no clear D gene. V lost 2 bases to trimming and J lost 1 base, with 8 bases between them. In germline, CDR1 is GTSNPN, CDR2 SVGIG (reference sequence). CDR3 length: 13 amino acids. The CDR3 DNA follows: TGTGCCTGGAGTAGATTCACGAACACTGAAGCTTTCTTT. Protein: CAWSRFTNTEAFF.

The chain combines TRBV19 with TRBJ1-1, with 7 bases fitting TRBD1. This CDR3 contains 15 residues. The V gene's germline CDR1 is LNHDA and CDR2 SQIVND (reference sequence). V was clipped by 7 bases and J by 3 bases; unmatched bases: 11. CDR3 loop: CASTNLGRGDTEAFF. Here the CDR3 DNA reads TGTGCCAGTACCAACCTGGGCAGGGGGGACACTGAAGCTTTCTTT. The whole variable domain, remainder taken from reference TRBV19 and TRBJ1-1, is DGGITQSPKYLFRKEGQNVTLSCEQNLNHDAMYWYRQDPGQGLRLIYYSQIVNDFQKGDIAEGYSVSREKKESFPLTVTSAQKNPTAFYLCASTNLGRGDTEAFFGQGTRLTVV.

The rearrangement joins TRBV6-1 to TRBJ1-5, with 7 positions matching TRBD1. CDR1 is MNHNS and CDR2 is SASEGT in the germline V gene. The CDR3 has 17 amino acids. V gave up 2 bases and J gave up 0 bases; unmatched junction bases: 7. The CDR3 reads CASSESAGGHSNQPQHF. The CDR3 DNA sequence: TGTGCCAGCAGTGAAAGCGCAGGGGGGCATAGCAATCAGCCCCAGCATTTT.